The TCR beta chain described here comes from a study of cytomegalovirus exposure and HLA in healthy donors. The PCR had 60 Vbeta and 13 Jbeta primers. Here immunoSEQ multiplex PCR was the method, and the copy in TCRdb shows in-frame clones only, minus some. The table has tens of thousands of clones, around 69% seen once. Looked up from germline, CDR1 is MDHEN and CDR2 is SYDVKM. Trimming left V 4 bases short and J 2 bases short, with 6 bases between. The length of the CDR3 is 12 residues. The genes are TRBV28 and TRBJ2-7, with D possibly matching TRBD1 (5 bases). Sequencing was performed on PBMCs. The sequence was obtained from a woman aged 25 to 39 in good health and CMV-seropositive. CDR3: CASSSQAYEQYF. CDR3 bases: TGTGCCAGCAGTTCACAGGCCTACGAGCAGTACTTC.